The present TCR beta chain was sequenced within a study of PD-1 blockade in classical Hodgkin lymphoma. Study conclusions and caveats: Patients newly diagnosed and complete responders had comparable baseline diversity. What drove the repertoire differences, possibly disease activity or prior therapy, has not been defined.

Each of the patients experienced relapse following autologous stem cell transplantation, and their brentuximab vedotin exposure differed. Classifying best responses yielded complete response, partial response or progressive disease. Only a few counts were recorded for this clone. No antigen is known for it. The CDR3 contains 15 residues. Trimming removed 3 bases from V and 0 bases from J, with 9 bases in between. Germline V lookup: CDR1 MDHEN, CDR2 SYDVKM. Produced via immunoSEQ multiplex PCR; TCRdb's table is partial and in-frame only. Of tens of thousands of clones listed, 71% are singletons. The V gene is TRBV28, the J gene TRBJ2-1; no clear D gene. The source is a human donor with classical Hodgkin lymphoma. The sequenced sample was peripheral blood mononuclear cells (PBMCs), obtained before the second cycle of nivolumab. The CDR3 DNA is TGTGCCAGCAGTTTGGGCCTGAGCTCCTACAATGAGCAGTTCTTC. It codes for CASSLGLSSYNEQFF. The whole variable domain, remainder taken from reference TRBV28 and TRBJ2-1, is DVKVTQSSRYLVKRTGEKVFLECVQDMDHENMFWYRQDPGLGLRLIYFSYDVKMKEKGDIPEGYSVSREKKERFSLILESASTNQTSMYLCASSLGLSSYNEQFFGPGTRLTVL.